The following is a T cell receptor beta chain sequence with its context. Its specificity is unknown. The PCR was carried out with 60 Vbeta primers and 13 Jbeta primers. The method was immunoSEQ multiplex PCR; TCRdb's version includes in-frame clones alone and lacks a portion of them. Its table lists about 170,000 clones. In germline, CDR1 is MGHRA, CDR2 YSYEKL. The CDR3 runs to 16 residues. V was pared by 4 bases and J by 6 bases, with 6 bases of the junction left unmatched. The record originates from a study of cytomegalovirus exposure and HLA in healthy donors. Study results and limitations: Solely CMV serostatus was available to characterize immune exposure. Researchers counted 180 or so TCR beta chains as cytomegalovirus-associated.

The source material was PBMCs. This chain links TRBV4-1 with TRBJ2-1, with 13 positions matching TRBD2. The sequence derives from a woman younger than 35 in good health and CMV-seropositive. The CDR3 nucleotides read TGCGCCAGCAGCCGCGGACTAGCGGGAGTTGCCAATGAGCAGTTCTTC. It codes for CASSRGLAGVANEQFF.